The 20 T cell receptor beta chains reported below all come from one sample, sequenced in a study of cytomegalovirus exposure and HLA in healthy donors. PCR was performed using 60 Vbeta and 13 Jbeta primers. The data were produced by immunoSEQ multiplex PCR, yet TCRdb's version contains in-frame clones alone and is incomplete. The sample yields 100,000 to 150,000 clones, around 76% seen once. The sequenced sample was PBMCs. Receptors originate from a woman between 45 and 65 years old in good health and CMV-seronegative.

This rearrangement joins TRBV5-1 to TRBJ2-1; 7 positions agree with TRBD1. V was clipped by 4 bases and J by 3 bases; unmatched bases: 7. Germline assignment: CDR1 SGHRS and CDR2 YFSETQ. The CDR3 length is 15 residues. In DNA form, the CDR3 reads TGCGCCAGCAGCCTTCCGGGACAGAACTACAATGAGCAGTTCTTC. Translating it yields CASSLPGQNYNEQFF.

This clone was observed a single time. The chain uses TRBV7-3 and TRBJ2-3; 10 nucleotides line up with TRBD2. Trimming at V came to 5 bases and at J to 0 bases, leaving 2 bases not matched to a gene. Per the germline V gene, CDR1 is SGHTA and CDR2 is FQGTGA. The CDR3 runs to 15 residues. For the CDR3, the DNA is TGTGCCAGCAGCCAGACTAGCGGGAGCACAGATACGCAGTATTTT. Its protein is CASSQTSGSTDTQYF.

The chain links TRBV6-5 to TRBJ2-5; maybe TRBD2 (7 bases). This CDR3 is 15 amino acids long. CDR1 MNHEY and CDR2 SVGAGI come from the germline V gene. Trimming took 5 bases from V and 4 from J, leaving 17 bases between them. The CDR3 spells CASSQLRGAGETQYF. DNA of the CDR3: TGTGCCAGCAGTCAGTTACGGGGGGCAGGAGAGACCCAGTACTTC.

The V and J genes are TRBV28 and TRBJ1-5, with 7 bases aligning to TRBD1. With 5 bases clipped from V and 5 bases from J, the junction kept 6 bases outside the gene matches. The length of the CDR3 is 14 residues. Germline V gene lookup returns CDR1 MDHEN and CDR2 SYDVKM. The CDR3: CASSPTGFYQPQHF. For the CDR3, the DNA is TGTGCCAGCAGTCCGACAGGGTTCTATCAGCCCCAGCATTTT.

This clone showed up just once. The V gene is TRBV19, the J gene TRBJ2-2; 8 bases map to TRBD2. The J segment lost 6 bases and the V segment lost 6 bases, leaving 3 bases of the junction unmatched. This CDR3 is built from 13 residues. CDR1 and CDR2 from the germline V gene are LNHDA and SQIVND (reference sequence). CDR3 protein: CASSQTSAGELFF. As DNA, the CDR3 is TGTGCCAGTAGCCAGACTAGCGCCGGGGAGCTGTTTTTT.

The chain links TRBV12-5 to TRBJ2-1; 9 bases fit TRBD2. CDR1 and CDR2 (germline): LGHNT, FRNRAP. Unmatched junction bases numbered 8, after V lost 5 bases and J lost 6 bases. The CDR3 has 15 residues. The CDR3 region has the DNA TGTGCTAGTGGTAAGGGACTAGCTCCACTCAATGAGCAGTTCTTC. Its translation: CASGKGLAPLNEQFF.

The CDR3 nucleotides read TGTGCCAGCAGCGCCCGTAACAATGAGCAGTTCTTC. Encoded protein: CASSARNNEQFF. The chain recombines TRBV9 with TRBJ2-1; D ambiguous. The CDR3 covers 12 residues. From germline, CDR1 is SGDLS and CDR2 YYNGEE. The germline V and J ends were trimmed by 3 bases and 5 bases, with 6 bases remaining between them.

The sample holds a few counts of this clone. V gene TRBV28 combines with J gene TRBJ1-3, with 11 positions matching TRBD1. Germline V CDR1 and CDR2: MDHEN, SYDVKM. This CDR3 comprises 13 residues. V trimming: 9 bases; J trimming: 4 bases; junction bases outside the gene matches: 2. The CDR3 spells CASRDRGGNTIYF. For the CDR3, the DNA is TGTGCCAGTAGGGACAGGGGGGGAAACACCATATATTTT. The whole variable domain, filled in from reference TRBV28 and TRBJ1-3, reads DVKVTQSSRYLVKRTGEKVFLECVQDMDHENMFWYRQDPGLGLRLIYFSYDVKMKEKGDIPEGYSVSREKKERFSLILESASTNQTSMYLCASRDRGGNTIYFGEGSWLTVV.

V usage is TRBV7-9 and J usage is TRBJ2-3; D gene uncertain. CDR1 SEHNR and CDR2 FQNEAQ come from the germline V gene (reference sequence). V gave up 0 bases and J gave up 2 bases, with 6 bases separating them. This CDR3 comprises 14 residues. CDR3 nucleotide sequence: TGTGCCAGCAGCTTAGCGCGCAACACAGATACGCAGTATTTT. The encoded protein is CASSLARNTDTQYF. Drawing the rest from reference TRBV7-9 and TRBJ2-3, the complete variable domain is DTGVSQNPRHKITKRGQNVTFRCDPISEHNRLYWYRQTLGQGPEFLTYFQNEAQLEKSRLLSDRFSAERPKGSFSTLEIQRTEQGDSAMYLCASSLARNTDTQYFGPGTRLTVL.

This chain links TRBV7-3 with TRBJ2-1; 8 positions match TRBD2. This CDR3 is built from 15 residues. The junction had 7 bases not matched to a gene; V was cut back by 6 bases and J by 3 bases. In germline, CDR1 is SGHTA, CDR2 FQGTGA. The CDR3, as DNA: TGTGCCAGCAGGGAAGCGGGAGAGGGCTACAATGAGCAGTTCTTC. This gives the protein CASREAGEGYNEQFF.

The chain joins TRBV7-8 to TRBJ2-7; 9 bases are a match to TRBD1. The CDR3 is 15 residues long. CDR1 and CDR2 from the germline V gene are SGHVS and FQNEAQ. V was pared by 8 bases and J by 4 bases, with 12 bases of the junction left unmatched. CDR3 sequence (DNA): TGTGCCAGCCAATCCTACTCCGGGACAGGGTACGAGCAGTACGTC. Its translation: CASQSYSGTGYEQYV.

In this sample, this clone turned up a few times. This sequence joins TRBV27 and TRBJ1-4; 9 bases align to TRBD1. The V gene end was trimmed by 4 bases and the J gene end by 7 bases; junction bases not matched to a gene: 4. This CDR3 contains 14 residues. In germline, CDR1 is MNHEY, CDR2 SMNVEV (reference sequence). The CDR3 DNA is TGTGCCAGCAGTTATACAGGGGGCTTTGAAAAACTGTTTTTT. It is translated as CASSYTGGFEKLFF.

The chain is built from TRBV5-1 and TRBJ1-1, with D unclear. Germline CDR1 and CDR2: SGHRS and YFSETQ. The CDR3 spans 11 residues. Trimming removed 5 bases at V and 0 bases at J, with 2 bases between. Here the CDR3 reads CASSMNTEAFF. Written as DNA, the CDR3 is TGCGCCAGCAGTATGAACACTGAAGCTTTCTTT.

This clone was found a few times. The chain employs TRBV5-6 and TRBJ2-7; 9 bases align to TRBD1. Losses at the gene ends were 2 bases for V and 8 bases for J; bases not matched to a gene: 2. The CDR3 runs 12 residues. Germline CDR1 and CDR2: SGHDT and YYEEEE. The CDR3 loop reads CASSFHRGQQYF. CDR3 nucleotides: TGTGCCAGCAGCTTCCACAGGGGGCAGCAGTACTTC.

The chain carries TRBV5-1 and TRBJ2-3, with 9 bases lining up with TRBD2. V shed 4 bases, J shed 4 bases, and the junction held 7 bases outside the gene matches. This CDR3 has 15 residues. Germline loops: CDR1 SGHRS, CDR2 YFSETQ. DNA for the CDR3: TGCGCCAGCAGCCGCGGGAGGGAGGGATCAGATACGCAGTATTTT. It yields the protein CASSRGREGSDTQYF.

The J gene is TRBJ1-2, the V gene TRBV7-2; D is undetermined. V was cut by 1 base and J by 4 bases, with 4 bases left in between. The CDR3 is 12 residues long. Looked up from germline, CDR1 is SGHTA and CDR2 is FQGNSA. The CDR3 nucleotides are TGTGCCAGCAGCTTAGACTTCTATGGCTACACCTTC. Encoded protein: CASSLDFYGYTF. Full variable domain (outside the CDR3, taken from reference TRBV7-2 and TRBJ1-2): GAGVSQSPSNKVTEKGKDVELRCDPISGHTALYWYRQSLGQGLEFLIYFQGNSAPDKSGLPSDRFSAERTGGSVSTLTIQRTQQEDSAVYLCASSLDFYGYTFGSGTRLTVV.

The chain joins TRBV27 to TRBJ2-2; 7 positions agree with TRBD1. Germline CDR1 and CDR2: MNHEY and SMNVEV (reference sequence). There are 13 residues in the CDR3. V trimming: 6 bases; J trimming: 6 bases; junction bases outside the gene matches: 4. DNA of the CDR3: TGTGCCAGCAGGCTACAGGGGCCCGGGGAGCTGTTTTTT. Translating gives CASRLQGPGELFF.

This sequence joins TRBV19 and TRBJ1-3; 11 positions agree with TRBD1. The length of the CDR3 is 15 residues. After removal of 6 bases from V and 4 bases from J, the junction contained 5 bases not matched to a gene. The germline CDR1 and CDR2 sequences are LNHDA and SQIVND (reference sequence). The CDR3 reads CASSPRTGGGNTIYF. CDR3 DNA: TGTGCCAGTAGCCCCAGGACAGGGGGCGGAAACACCATATATTTT.

This sequence joins TRBV7-2 and TRBJ2-7; 10 bases are shared with TRBD1. Unmatched junction bases numbered 9, after V lost 5 bases and J lost 5 bases. The germline gives CDR1 SGHTA, CDR2 FQGNSA. This CDR3 spans 15 amino acids. The CDR3 sequence is CASSPGTGARNEQYV. As DNA, the CDR3 is TGTGCCAGCAGCCCCGGGACAGGGGCGAGAAACGAGCAGTACGTC.

The V gene is TRBV18, the J gene TRBJ1-3, with 8 bases lining up with TRBD1. V lost 6 bases to trimming and J lost 0 bases; unmatched junction nucleotides: 7. The germline V gene has CDR1 KGHSH and CDR2 LQKENI. The CDR3 sequence is 16 residues long. CDR3 loop: CASSPLTGVSGNTIYF. The CDR3 DNA is TGTGCCAGCTCGCCCCTGACAGGGGTCTCTGGAAACACCATATATTTT. Full variable domain (rest looked up from reference TRBV18 and TRBJ1-3): NAGVMQNPRHLVRRRGQEARLRCSPMKGHSHVYWYRQLPEEGLKFMVYLQKENIIDESGMPKERFSAEFPKEGPSILRIQQVVRGDSAAYFCASSPLTGVSGNTIYFGEGSWLTVV.